This TCR beta chain was sequenced in a study of cytomegalovirus exposure and HLA in healthy donors. Whole-study context: Among about 400 genotyped donors, 80% to 90% fell in the Caucasian-associated ancestry cluster. Study-level findings and limits: An analysis done earlier found most TCR beta V segments productive about 87% or about 30% of the time. Sequencing depth roughly uniform across donors was assumed in presence/absence analyses.

The V gene's germline CDR1 is SEHNR and CDR2 FQNEAQ (reference sequence). CDR3 length: 15 residues. Trimming removed 3 bases at V and 4 bases at J, with 13 bases between. The PCR had 60 Vbeta and 13 Jbeta primers. Sequencing was performed with immunoSEQ multiplex PCR; in TCRdb, only in-frame clones are kept and a portion is missing. This table has 150,000 to 200,000 clones, almost 80% appearing once. Donors in the study were healthy people who gave bone marrow. As regards this clone: What it binds is not known.

The sequence was collected from a man aged 18 to 35 in good health and CMV-seropositive. The sample taken for sequencing was PBMCs. V is TRBV7-9 and J is TRBJ2-1; D may be TRBD2 (6 bases). The CDR3 here is CASSFFSGGYNEQFF. The CDR3 DNA is TGTGCCAGCAGCTTTTTTAGTGGGGGGTACAATGAGCAGTTCTTC.